Listed here is a single T cell receptor beta chain. This entry comes from a study of blood T cell repertoires in COVID-19. Whole-study context: Acute and convalescent COVID-19 samples came from the United States, Italy and Spain. Sources were T cells, B-cell-depleted T cells, or PBMCs; the material itself was cDNA or gDNA.

This CDR3 is built from 15 residues. Germline assignment: CDR1 MNHEY and CDR2 SMNVEV (reference sequence). Trimming cost V 5 bases and J 7 bases, with 15 bases left between them. Measured with immunoSEQ multiplex PCR; TCRdb has only the in-frame clones, and not every one. The table lists roughly 250,000 clones, about nine tenths of them singletons. The receptor was isolated from a woman aged 35 to 49 with acute or convalescent COVID-19. Sequencing was carried out using peripheral blood. The rearrangement uses TRBV27 and TRBJ1-6; a weak D match, TRBD1 (6 bases). DNA for the CDR3: TGTGCCAGCAGTCGTACTACAGGGAACAATTCACCCCTCCACTTT. This encodes CASSRTTGNNSPLHF.